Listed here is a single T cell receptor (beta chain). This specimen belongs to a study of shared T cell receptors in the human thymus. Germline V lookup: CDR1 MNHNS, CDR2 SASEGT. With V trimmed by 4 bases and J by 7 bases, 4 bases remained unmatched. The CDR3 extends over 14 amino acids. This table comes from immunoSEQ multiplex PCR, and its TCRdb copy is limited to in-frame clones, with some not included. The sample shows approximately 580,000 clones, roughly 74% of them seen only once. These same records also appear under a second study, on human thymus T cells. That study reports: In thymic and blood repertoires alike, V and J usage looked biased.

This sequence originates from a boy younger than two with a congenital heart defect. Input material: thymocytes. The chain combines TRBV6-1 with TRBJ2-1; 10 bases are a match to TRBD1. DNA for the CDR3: TGTGCCAGCAGTGCACCGGGACAGGGGAATGAGCAGTTCTTC. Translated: CASSAPGQGNEQFF.